This section outlines one T cell receptor beta chain sequence together with its context. From germline, CDR1 is SGDLS and CDR2 YYNGEE. The CDR3 is 15 amino acids. Trimming took 3 bases from V and 8 from J, leaving 17 bases between them. Living in about two dozen US areas, the participants were between roughly 18 and 95 years of age. Cohorts were based on clinical histories the participants reported. The sample is drawn from a study of blood T cell repertoires in COVID-19. Study summary: Donors in the United States, Italy and Spain gave samples during acute or convalescent COVID-19. In each case, the material was cDNA or gDNA derived from T cells, B-cell-depleted T cells, or PBMCs.

Some clones are missing from TCRdb's copy, which holds only in-frame ones; the method was immunoSEQ multiplex PCR. The table has around 360,000 clones, about 90% seen once; the top ten hold roughly 2%. The chain has TRBV9 and TRBJ1-4; D possibly corresponds to TRBD1 (6 bases). The sequencing input was PBMCs or T cells enriched from blood (not recorded which). The TCR was taken from a man aged 35 to 55 in a cohort exposed to, infected with or recovered from COVID-19 (not recorded which). In nucleotides, the CDR3 is TGTGCCAGCAGCGCCTTACAGGGTCTCGCAGAAAAACTGTTTTTT. Protein product: CASSALQGLAEKLFF.